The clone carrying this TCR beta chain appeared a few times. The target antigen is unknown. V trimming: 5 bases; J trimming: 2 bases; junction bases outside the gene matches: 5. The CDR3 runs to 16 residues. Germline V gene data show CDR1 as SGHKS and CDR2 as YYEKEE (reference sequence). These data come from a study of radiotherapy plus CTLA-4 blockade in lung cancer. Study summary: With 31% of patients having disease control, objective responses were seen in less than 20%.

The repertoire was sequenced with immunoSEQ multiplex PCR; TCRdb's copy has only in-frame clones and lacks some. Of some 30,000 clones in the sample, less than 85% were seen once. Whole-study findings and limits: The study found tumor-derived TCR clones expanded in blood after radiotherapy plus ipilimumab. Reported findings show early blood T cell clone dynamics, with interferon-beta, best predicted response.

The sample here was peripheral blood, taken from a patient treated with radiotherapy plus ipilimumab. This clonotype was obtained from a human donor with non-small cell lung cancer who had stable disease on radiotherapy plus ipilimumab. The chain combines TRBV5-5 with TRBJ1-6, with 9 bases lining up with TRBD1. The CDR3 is CASSLGQGTYNSPLHF. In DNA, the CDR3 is TGTGCCAGCAGTCTTGGACAGGGGACCTATAATTCACCCCTCCACTTT.